A selection of T cell receptor beta chains follows, all from one sample in a study of shared clonotypes between healthy human individuals. Produced via immunoSEQ multiplex PCR; TCRdb's table is partial and in-frame only. The sample comprises about 1,500,000 clones, roughly 96% of which are singletons, and more than 0.9% rests with the top ten. The specimen sequenced was naive CD4+ T cells sorted from blood. These receptors originate from a man between 25 and 39 years old in good health. Each CDR3 is given with its conserved first and last residue. The order of the fields is D gene, J gene, clone size, V gene, CDR3 protein, CDR3 DNA. D genes are given only for firm matches. Not every row has a clone size; where given, it reads once, few, many or a size class.

d_gene: TRBD1
j_gene: TRBJ2-7
abundance: .
v_gene: TRBV2
CDR3aa: CASRGIQGAYEQYF
CDR3nt: TGTGCCAGCAGAGGGATACAGGGGGCCTACGAGCAGTACTTC

d_gene: TRBD1
j_gene: TRBJ2-7
abundance: .
v_gene: TRBV7-2
CDR3aa: CASSPDRGINEQYF
CDR3nt: TGTGCCAGCAGCCCTGACAGGGGGATCAACGAGCAGTACTTC

d_gene: .
j_gene: TRBJ2-1
abundance: .
v_gene: TRBV11-3
CDR3aa: CASSAENSKNNEQFF
CDR3nt: TGTGCCAGCAGCGCTGAAAATAGCAAGAACAATGAGCAGTTCTTC

d_gene: TRBD2
j_gene: TRBJ2-2
abundance: .
v_gene: TRBV6-5
CDR3aa: CASSWVAGGPGELFF
CDR3nt: TGTGCCAGCAGTTGGGTAGCGGGAGGGCCCGGGGAGCTGTTTTTT

d_gene: TRBD1
j_gene: TRBJ2-7
abundance: once
v_gene: TRBV27
CDR3aa: CASSLSDRGYEQYF
CDR3nt: TGTGCCAGCAGTTTATCCGACAGGGGCTACGAGCAGTACTTC

d_gene: TRBD2
j_gene: TRBJ2-7
abundance: .
v_gene: TRBV5-1
CDR3aa: CASREVAGTYEQYF
CDR3nt: TGCGCCAGCAGGGAAGTAGCGGGAACCTACGAGCAGTACTTC

d_gene: .
j_gene: TRBJ2-1
abundance: .
v_gene: TRBV12-2
CDR3aa: CASRYLVGLQGPGEEQFF
CDR3nt: TGTGCAAGTCGCTACCTAGTAGGATTACAGGGGCCGGGGGAAGAGCAGTTCTTC

d_gene: .
j_gene: TRBJ2-1
abundance: .
v_gene: TRBV18
CDR3aa: CASSPQDSGSSYNEQFF
CDR3nt: TGTGCCAGCTCACCACAGGATAGCGGTAGCTCCTACAATGAGCAGTTCTTC

d_gene: .
j_gene: TRBJ2-1
abundance: .
v_gene: TRBV7-3
CDR3aa: CASSLRGPGQGSYNEQFF
CDR3nt: TGTGCCAGCAGCTTACGGGGTCCAGGGCAGGGCTCCTACAATGAGCAGTTCTTC

d_gene: TRBD1
j_gene: TRBJ2-2
abundance: .
v_gene: TRBV9
CDR3aa: CASRGTGRTGELFF
CDR3nt: TGTGCCAGCAGGGGGACAGGGAGGACCGGGGAGCTGTTTTTT

d_gene: .
j_gene: TRBJ2-7
abundance: .
v_gene: TRBV5-1
CDR3aa: CASSLRGYEQYF
CDR3nt: TGCGCCAGCAGCTTGAGAGGGTACGAGCAGTACTTC

d_gene: TRBD2
j_gene: TRBJ2-3
abundance: .
v_gene: TRBV18
CDR3aa: CASSPLPSGSVRDTQYF
CDR3nt: TGTGCCAGCTCACCACTGCCTAGCGGGAGTGTTCGAGATACGCAGTATTTT

d_gene: .
j_gene: TRBJ2-1
abundance: .
v_gene: TRBV9
CDR3aa: CASSTRPVVDNEQFF
CDR3nt: TGTGCCAGCAGCACAAGACCCGTTGTCGACAATGAGCAGTTCTTC

d_gene: .
j_gene: TRBJ2-1
abundance: .
v_gene: TRBV5-4
CDR3aa: CASKDTSSYNEQFF
CDR3nt: TGTGCCAGCAAAGATACCAGCTCCTACAATGAGCAGTTCTTC

d_gene: .
j_gene: TRBJ2-5
abundance: .
v_gene: TRBV9
CDR3aa: CASSSTVKETQYF
CDR3nt: TGTGCCAGCAGCTCGACGGTGAAAGAGACCCAGTACTTC

d_gene: TRBD2
j_gene: TRBJ2-7
abundance: .
v_gene: TRBV19
CDR3aa: CASAETSGSQSEQYF
CDR3nt: TGTGCCAGTGCCGAGACTAGCGGATCACAATCGGAGCAGTACTTC

d_gene: .
j_gene: TRBJ2-6
abundance: few
v_gene: TRBV28
CDR3aa: CASRGTVTTNVLTF
CDR3nt: TGTGCCAGCAGAGGGACTGTTACTACCAACGTCCTGACTTTC